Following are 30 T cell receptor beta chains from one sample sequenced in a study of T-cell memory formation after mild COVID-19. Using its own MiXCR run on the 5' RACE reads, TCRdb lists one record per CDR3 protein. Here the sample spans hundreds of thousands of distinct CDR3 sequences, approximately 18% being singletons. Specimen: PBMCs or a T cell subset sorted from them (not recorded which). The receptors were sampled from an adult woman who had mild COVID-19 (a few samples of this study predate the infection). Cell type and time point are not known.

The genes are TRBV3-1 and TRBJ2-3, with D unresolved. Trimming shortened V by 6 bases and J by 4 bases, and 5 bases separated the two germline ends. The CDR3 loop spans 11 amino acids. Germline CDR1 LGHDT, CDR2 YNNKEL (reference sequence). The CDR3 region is CASRVSDTQYF. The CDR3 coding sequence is TGTGCCAGCAGGGTTTCAGATACGCAGTATTTT.

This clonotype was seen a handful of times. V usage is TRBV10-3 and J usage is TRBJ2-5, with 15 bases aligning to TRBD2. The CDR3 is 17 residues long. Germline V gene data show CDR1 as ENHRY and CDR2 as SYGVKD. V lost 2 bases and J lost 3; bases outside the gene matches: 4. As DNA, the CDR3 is TGTGCCATCAGTGAGCCGGGACTAGCGGGGGGTAAAGAGACCCAGTACTTC. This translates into CAISEPGLAGGKETQYF.

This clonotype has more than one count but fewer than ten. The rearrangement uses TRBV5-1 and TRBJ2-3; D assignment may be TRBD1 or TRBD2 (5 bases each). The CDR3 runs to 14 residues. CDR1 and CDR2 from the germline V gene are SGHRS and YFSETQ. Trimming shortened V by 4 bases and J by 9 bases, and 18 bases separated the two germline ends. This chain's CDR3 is CASSPGTPGGTQYF. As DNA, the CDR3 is TGCGCCAGCAGCCCCGGGACCCCAGGAGGAACGCAGTATTTT.

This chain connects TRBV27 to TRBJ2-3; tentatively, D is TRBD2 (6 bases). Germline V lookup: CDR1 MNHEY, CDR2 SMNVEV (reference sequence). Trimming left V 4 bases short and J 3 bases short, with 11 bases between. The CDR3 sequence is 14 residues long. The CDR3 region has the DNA TGTGCCAGCAGTTGGGGGGATAGTACAGATACGCAGTATTTT. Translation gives CASSWGDSTDTQYF.

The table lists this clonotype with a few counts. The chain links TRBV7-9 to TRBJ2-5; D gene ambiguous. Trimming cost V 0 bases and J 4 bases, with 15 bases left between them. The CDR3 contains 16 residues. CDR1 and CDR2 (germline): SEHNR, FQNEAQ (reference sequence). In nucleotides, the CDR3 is TGTGCCAGCAGCTTAGCCGTTTCGATATCAAGAGAGACCCAGTACTTC. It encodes CASSLAVSISRETQYF.

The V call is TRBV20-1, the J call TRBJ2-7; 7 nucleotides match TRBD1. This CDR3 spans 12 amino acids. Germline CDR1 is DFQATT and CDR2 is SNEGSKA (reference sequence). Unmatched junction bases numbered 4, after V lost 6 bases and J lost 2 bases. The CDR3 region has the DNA TGCAGTGCCACAGGGGCCGCCTACGAGCAGTACTTC. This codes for CSATGAAYEQYF.

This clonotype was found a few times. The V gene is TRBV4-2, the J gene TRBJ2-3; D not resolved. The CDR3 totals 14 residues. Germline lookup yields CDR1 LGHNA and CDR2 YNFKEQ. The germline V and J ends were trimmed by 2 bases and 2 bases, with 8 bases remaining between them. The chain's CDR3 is CASSQRSVTDTQYF. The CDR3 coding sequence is TGTGCCAGCAGCCAACGGAGCGTCACAGATACGCAGTATTTT.

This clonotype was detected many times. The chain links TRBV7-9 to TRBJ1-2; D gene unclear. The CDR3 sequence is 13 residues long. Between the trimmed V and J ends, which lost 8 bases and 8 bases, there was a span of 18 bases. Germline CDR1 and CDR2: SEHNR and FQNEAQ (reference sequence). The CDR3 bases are TGTGCCAGCGCCTCAGTGAGGGTCGGCGGCTACACCTTC. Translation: CASASVRVGGYTF.

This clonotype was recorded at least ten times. In DNA form, the CDR3 reads TGTGCCAGCAGTTCGACAGGTTACAATGAGCAGTTCTTC. Translation gives CASSSTGYNEQFF. V is TRBV12-3 or TRBV12-4 and J is TRBJ2-1; possibly TRBD1 for D (6 bases). The CDR3 is 13 amino acids. The ends were cut back, 4 bases at V and 4 bases at J, with 8 bases in the middle.

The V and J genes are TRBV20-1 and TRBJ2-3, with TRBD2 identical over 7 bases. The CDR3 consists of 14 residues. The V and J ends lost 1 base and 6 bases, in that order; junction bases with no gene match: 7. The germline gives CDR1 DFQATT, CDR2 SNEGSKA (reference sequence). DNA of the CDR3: TGCAGTGCTAGAGTTCTAGCGGTGGCGGATACGCAGTATTTT. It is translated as CSARVLAVADTQYF.

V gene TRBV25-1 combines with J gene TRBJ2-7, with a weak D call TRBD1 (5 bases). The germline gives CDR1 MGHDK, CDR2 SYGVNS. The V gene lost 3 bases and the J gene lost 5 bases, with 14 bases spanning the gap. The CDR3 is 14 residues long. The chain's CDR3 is CASSEARGVDEQYF. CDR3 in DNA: TGTGCCAGCAGTGAGGCTAGGGGTGTGGACGAGCAGTACTTC.

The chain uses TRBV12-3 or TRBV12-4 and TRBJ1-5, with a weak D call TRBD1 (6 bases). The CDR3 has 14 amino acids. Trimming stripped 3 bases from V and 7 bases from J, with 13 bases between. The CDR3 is CASSFEGERQPQHF. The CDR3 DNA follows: TGTGCCAGCAGTTTTGAGGGGGAGCGGCAGCCCCAGCATTTT.

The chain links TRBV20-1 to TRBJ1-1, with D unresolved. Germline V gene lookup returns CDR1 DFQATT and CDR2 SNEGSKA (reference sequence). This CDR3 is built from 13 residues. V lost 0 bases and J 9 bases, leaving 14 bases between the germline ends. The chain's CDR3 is CSARELGREKAFF. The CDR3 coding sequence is TGCAGTGCTAGAGAGTTGGGTCGGGAAAAAGCTTTCTTT.

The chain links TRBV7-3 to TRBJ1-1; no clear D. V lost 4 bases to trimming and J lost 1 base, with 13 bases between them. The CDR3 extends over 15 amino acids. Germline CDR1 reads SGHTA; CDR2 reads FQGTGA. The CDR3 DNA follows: TGTGCCAGCAGCTCATTAAGACGGGAGAACACTGAAGCTTTCTTT. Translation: CASSSLRRENTEAFF.

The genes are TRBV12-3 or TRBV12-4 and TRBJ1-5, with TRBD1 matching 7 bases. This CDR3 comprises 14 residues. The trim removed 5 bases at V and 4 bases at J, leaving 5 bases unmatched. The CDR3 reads CASSPQTGNQPQHF. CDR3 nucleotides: TGTGCCAGCAGTCCCCAGACAGGGAATCAGCCCCAGCATTTT.

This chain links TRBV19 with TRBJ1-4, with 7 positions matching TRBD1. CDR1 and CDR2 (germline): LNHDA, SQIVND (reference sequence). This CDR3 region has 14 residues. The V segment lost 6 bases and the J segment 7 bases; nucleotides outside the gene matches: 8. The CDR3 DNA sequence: TGTGCCAGTAGCCCGACAGGGAGTGGTGAAAAACTGTTTTTT. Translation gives CASSPTGSGEKLFF.

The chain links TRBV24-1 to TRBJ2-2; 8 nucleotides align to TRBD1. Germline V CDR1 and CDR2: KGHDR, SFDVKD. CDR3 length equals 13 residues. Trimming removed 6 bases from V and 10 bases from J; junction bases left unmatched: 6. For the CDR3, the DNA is TGTGCCACCAGTAGGACAGGGCCCGTGGAGCTGTTTTTT. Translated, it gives CATSRTGPVELFF.

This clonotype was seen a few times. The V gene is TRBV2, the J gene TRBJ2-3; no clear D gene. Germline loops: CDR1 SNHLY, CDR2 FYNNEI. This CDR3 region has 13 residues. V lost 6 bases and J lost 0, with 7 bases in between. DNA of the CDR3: TGTGCCAGCAGGTCCCATAGCACAGATACGCAGTATTTT. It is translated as CASRSHSTDTQYF.

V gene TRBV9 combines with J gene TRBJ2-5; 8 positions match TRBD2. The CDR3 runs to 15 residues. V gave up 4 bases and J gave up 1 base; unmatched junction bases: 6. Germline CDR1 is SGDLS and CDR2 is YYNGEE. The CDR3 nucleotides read TGTGCCAGCAGCCCCAGCGGACTAGCCCAAGAGACCCAGTACTTC. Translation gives CASSPSGLAQETQYF.

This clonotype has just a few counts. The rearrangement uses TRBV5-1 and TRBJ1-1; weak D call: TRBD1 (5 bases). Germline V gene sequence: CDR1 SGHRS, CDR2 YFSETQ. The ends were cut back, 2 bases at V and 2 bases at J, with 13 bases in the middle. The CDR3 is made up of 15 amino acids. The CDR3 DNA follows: TGCGCCAGCAGCTTAGTCGCAGGGCTCAACACTGAAGCTTTCTTT. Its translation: CASSLVAGLNTEAFF.

CDR3: CASSLGVGEAEAFF. CDR3 coding DNA: TGTGCCAGCAGTTTAGGAGTAGGGGAAGCTGAAGCTTTCTTT. V and J are TRBV12-3 or TRBV12-4 and TRBJ1-1, with D tentatively TRBD1 (5 bases). V lost 1 base and J lost 6, with 12 bases in between. The length of the CDR3 is 14 residues.

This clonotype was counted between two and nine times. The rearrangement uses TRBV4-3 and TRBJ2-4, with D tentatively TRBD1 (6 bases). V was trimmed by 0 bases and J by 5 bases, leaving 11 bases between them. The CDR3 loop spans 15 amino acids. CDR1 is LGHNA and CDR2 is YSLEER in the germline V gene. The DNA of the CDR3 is TGCGCCAGCAGCCAAGATAGGGGGATTCAAAACATTCAGTACTTC. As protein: CASSQDRGIQNIQYF.

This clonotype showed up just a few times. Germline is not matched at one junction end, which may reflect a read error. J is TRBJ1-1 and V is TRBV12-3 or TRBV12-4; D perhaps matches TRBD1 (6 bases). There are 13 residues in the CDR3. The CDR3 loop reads CASRLSGVGEAFF. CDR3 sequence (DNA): TGTGCCAGCCGTTTGTCAGGGGTTGGTGAAGCTTTCTTT.

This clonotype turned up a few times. The CDR3 loop is CASSLSAASSYEQYF. CDR3 coding DNA: TGTGCCAGCAGTTTATCAGCAGCGAGCTCCTACGAGCAGTACTTC. The chain is built from TRBV27 and TRBJ2-7; D uncertain. The CDR3 spans 15 residues. With 0 bases removed from V and 0 bases from J, the gap between germline ends came to 9 bases. Germline V CDR1 and CDR2: MNHEY, SMNVEV (reference sequence).

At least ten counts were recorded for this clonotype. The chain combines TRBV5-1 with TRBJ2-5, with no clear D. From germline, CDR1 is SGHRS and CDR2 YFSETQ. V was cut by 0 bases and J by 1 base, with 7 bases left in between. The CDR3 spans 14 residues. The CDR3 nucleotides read TGCGCCAGCAGCTTGGGGCAAGTCCAAGAGACCCAGTACTTC. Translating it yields CASSLGQVQETQYF.

DNA of the CDR3: TGCAGTGCTAGAGGTGTGCAGGCAGGGGGGCGCCTAGCGGGGTACAATGAGCAGTTCTTC. This codes for CSARGVQAGGRLAGYNEQFF. The rearrangement uses TRBV20-1 and TRBJ2-1, with TRBD2 matching over 9 bases. V lost 1 base, J lost 4 bases, and 20 bases stayed unmatched. The CDR3 covers 20 residues. Germline CDR1 and CDR2: DFQATT and SNEGSKA (reference sequence).

CDR3 DNA: TGTGCCAGCAGCCGTAGTGGGGTTGGGGAAAAACTGTTTTTT. Translation: CASSRSGVGEKLFF. This chain links TRBV11-2 with TRBJ1-4; unclear D gene. Germline V gene data show CDR1 as SGHAT and CDR2 as FQNNGV. The CDR3 extends over 14 amino acids. The V and J ends lost 5 bases and 8 bases respectively, with 15 bases between them.

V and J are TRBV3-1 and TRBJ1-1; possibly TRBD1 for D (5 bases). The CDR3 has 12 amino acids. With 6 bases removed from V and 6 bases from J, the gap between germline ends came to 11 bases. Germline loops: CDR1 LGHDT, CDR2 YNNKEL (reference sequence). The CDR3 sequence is CASRTGTSEAFF. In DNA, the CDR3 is TGTGCCAGCAGAACCGGGACTTCTGAAGCTTTCTTT.

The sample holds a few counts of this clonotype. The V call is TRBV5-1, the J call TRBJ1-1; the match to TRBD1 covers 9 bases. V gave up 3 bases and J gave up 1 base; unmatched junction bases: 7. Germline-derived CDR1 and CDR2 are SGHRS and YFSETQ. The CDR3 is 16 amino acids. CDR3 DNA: TGCGCCAGCAGCTCCGCCGGGACAGGGTCGAACACTGAAGCTTTCTTT. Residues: CASSSAGTGSNTEAFF.

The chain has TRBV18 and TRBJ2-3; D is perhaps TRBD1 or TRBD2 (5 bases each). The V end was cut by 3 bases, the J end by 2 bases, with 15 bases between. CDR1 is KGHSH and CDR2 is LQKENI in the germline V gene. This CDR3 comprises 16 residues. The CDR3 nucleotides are TGTGCCAGCTCACCTCCGGGGCACCTACTCACAGATACGCAGTATTTT. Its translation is CASSPPGHLLTDTQYF.